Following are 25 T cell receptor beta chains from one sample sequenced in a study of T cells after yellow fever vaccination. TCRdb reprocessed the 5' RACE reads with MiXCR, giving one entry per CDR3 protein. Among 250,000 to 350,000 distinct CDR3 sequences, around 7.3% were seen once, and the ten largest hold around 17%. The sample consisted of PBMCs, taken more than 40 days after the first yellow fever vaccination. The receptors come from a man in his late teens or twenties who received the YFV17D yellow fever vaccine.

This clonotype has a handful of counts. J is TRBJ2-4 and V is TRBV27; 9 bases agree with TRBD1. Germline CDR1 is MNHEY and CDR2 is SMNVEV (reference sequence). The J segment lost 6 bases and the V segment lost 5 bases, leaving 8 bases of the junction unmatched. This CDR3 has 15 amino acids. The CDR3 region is CASSLAGDRVNIQYF. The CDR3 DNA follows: TGTGCCAGCAGTCTTGCGGGGGACAGGGTAAACATTCAGTACTTC.

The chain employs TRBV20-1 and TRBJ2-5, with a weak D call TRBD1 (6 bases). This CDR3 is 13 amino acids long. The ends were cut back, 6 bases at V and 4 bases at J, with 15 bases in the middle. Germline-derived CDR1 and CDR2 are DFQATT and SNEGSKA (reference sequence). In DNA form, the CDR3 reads TGCAGTGCGCTTTGGGGCAGGGGAGAGACCCAGTACTTC. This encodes CSALWGRGETQYF.

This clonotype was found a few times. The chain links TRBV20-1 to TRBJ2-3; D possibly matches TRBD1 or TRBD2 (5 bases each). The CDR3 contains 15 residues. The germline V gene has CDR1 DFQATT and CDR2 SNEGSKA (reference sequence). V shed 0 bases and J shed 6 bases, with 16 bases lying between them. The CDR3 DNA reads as TGCAGTGCTAGAGATCCGGGAAGGGACCACGATACGCAGTATTTT. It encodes CSARDPGRDHDTQYF.

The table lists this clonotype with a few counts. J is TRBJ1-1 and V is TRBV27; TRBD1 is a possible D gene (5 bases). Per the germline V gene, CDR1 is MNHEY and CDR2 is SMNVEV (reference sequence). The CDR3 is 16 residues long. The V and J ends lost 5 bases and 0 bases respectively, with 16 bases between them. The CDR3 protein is CASSLFPGLMNTEAFF. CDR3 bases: TGTGCCAGCAGTCTTTTTCCGGGACTAATGAACACTGAAGCTTTCTTT.

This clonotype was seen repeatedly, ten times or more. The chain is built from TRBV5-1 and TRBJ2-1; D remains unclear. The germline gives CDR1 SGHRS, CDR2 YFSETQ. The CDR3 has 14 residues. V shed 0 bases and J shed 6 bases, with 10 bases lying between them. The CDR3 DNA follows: TGCGCCAGCAGCTTGGAACCCGTTGCCAATGAGCAGTTCTTC. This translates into CASSLEPVANEQFF.

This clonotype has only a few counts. The CDR3, as DNA: TGTGCCACCAGTGACCGGACAGGGGCTAGGGAGCAGTTCTTC. Protein product: CATSDRTGAREQFF. The gene calls are TRBV24-1 and TRBJ2-1; 9 bases are a match to TRBD1. The ends lost 4 bases at V and 10 bases at J; junction bases unmatched: 7. CDR1 is KGHDR and CDR2 is SFDVKD in the germline V gene. The CDR3 has 14 amino acids.

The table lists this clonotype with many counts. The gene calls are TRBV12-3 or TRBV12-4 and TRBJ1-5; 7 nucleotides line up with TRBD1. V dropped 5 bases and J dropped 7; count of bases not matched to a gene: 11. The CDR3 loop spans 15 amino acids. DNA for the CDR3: TGTGCCAGCAGTCCCGCAGGGGGTTTGTCCCAGCCCCAGCATTTT. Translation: CASSPAGGLSQPQHF.

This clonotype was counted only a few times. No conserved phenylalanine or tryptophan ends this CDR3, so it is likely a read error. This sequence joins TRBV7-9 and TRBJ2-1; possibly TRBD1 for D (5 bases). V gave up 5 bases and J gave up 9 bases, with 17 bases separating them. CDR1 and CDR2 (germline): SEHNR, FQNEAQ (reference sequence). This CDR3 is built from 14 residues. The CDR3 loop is CASSPRAGKAEQFV. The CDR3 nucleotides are TGTGCCAGCAGCCCAAGGGCAGGGAAGGCTGAGCAGTTCGTA.

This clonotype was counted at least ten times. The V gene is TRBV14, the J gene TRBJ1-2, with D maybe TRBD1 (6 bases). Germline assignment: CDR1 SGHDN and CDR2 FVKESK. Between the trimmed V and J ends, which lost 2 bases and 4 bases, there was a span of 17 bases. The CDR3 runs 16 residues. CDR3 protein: CASSQSKKQGFYGYTF. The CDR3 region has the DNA TGTGCCAGCAGCCAAAGCAAGAAACAGGGCTTCTATGGCTACACCTTC. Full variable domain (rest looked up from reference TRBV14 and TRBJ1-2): EAGVTQFPSHSVIEKGQTVTLRCDPISGHDNLYWYRRVMGKEIKFLLHFVKESKQDESGMPNNRFLAERTGGTYSTLKVQPAELEDSGVYFCASSQSKKQGFYGYTFGSGTRLTVV.

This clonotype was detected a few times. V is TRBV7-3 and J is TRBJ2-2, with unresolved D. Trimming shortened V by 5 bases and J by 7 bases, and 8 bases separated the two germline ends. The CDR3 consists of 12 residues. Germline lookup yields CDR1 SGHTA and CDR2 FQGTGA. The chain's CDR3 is CASSPYGGELFF. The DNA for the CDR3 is TGTGCCAGCAGCCCGTACGGCGGGGAGCTGTTTTTT.

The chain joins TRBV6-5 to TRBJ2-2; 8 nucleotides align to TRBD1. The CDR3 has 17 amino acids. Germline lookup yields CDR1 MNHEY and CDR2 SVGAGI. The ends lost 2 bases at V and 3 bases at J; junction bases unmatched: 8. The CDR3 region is CASSYRPRGRHTGELFF. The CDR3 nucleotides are TGTGCCAGCAGTTACCGGCCCAGGGGGCGCCACACCGGGGAGCTGTTTTTT.

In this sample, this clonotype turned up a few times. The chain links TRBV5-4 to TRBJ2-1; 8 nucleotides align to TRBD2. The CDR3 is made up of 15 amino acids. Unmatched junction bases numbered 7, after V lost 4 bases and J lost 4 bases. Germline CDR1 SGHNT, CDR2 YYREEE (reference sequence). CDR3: CASSVGGTRYNEQFF. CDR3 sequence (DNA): TGTGCCAGCAGCGTCGGAGGGACTAGGTACAATGAGCAGTTCTTC.

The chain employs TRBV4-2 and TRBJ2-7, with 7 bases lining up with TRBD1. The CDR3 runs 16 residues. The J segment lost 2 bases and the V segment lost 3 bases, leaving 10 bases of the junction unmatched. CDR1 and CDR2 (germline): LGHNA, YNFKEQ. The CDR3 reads CASSQFGTAGPYEQYF. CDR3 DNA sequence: TGTGCCAGCAGCCAGTTCGGGACAGCCGGTCCCTACGAGCAGTACTTC.

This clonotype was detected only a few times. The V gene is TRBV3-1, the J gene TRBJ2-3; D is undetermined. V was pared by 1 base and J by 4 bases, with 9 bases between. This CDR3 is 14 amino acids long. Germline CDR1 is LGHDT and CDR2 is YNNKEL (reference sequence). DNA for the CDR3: TGTGCCAGCAGCCAAGTCTACCCCGCAGATACGCAGTATTTT. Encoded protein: CASSQVYPADTQYF.

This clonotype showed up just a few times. CDR3 DNA sequence: TGCGCCAGCAGCCAAAGTACGGGGCAGGAAGAGACCCAGTACTTC. Protein: CASSQSTGQEETQYF. The chain links TRBV4-3 to TRBJ2-5, with D perhaps assigned TRBD1 or TRBD2 (5 bases each). V was pared by 2 bases and J by 3 bases, with 13 bases between. This CDR3 has 15 amino acids. Per germline, CDR1 LGHNA and CDR2 YSLEER.

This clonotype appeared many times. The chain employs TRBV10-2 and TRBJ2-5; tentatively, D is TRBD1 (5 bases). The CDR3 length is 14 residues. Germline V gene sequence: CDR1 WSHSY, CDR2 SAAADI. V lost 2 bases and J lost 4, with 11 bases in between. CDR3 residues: CASSEKGISETQYF. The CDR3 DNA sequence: TGCGCCAGCAGTGAGAAGGGGATATCAGAGACCCAGTACTTC.

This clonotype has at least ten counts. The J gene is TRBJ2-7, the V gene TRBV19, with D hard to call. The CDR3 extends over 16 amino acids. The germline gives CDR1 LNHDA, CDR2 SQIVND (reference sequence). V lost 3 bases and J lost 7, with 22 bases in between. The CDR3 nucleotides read TGTGCCAGTAGTATTGTCCGGTCCTTCATCAACGGGGAGCAGTACTTC. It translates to CASSIVRSFINGEQYF.

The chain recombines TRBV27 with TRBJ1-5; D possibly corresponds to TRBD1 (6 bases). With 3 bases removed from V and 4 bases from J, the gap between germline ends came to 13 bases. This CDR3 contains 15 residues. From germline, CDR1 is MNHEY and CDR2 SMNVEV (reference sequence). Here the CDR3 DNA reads TGTGCCAGCAGTTTTTCGGGGGCCTTAAATCAGCCCCAGCATTTT. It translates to CASSFSGALNQPQHF.

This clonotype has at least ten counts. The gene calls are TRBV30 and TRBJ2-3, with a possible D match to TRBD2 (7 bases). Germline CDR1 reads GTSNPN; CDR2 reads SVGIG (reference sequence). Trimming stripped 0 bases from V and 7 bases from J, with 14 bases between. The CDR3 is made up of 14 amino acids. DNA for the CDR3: TGTGCCTGGAGTGTACCTGGGGGGGCACATACGCAGTATTTT. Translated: CAWSVPGGAHTQYF.

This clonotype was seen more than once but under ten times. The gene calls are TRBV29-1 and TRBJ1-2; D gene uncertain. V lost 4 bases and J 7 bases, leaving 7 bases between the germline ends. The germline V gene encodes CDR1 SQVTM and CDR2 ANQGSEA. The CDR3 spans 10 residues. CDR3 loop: CSVGSRGYTF. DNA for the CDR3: TGCAGCGTTGGGAGCCGTGGCTACACCTTC.

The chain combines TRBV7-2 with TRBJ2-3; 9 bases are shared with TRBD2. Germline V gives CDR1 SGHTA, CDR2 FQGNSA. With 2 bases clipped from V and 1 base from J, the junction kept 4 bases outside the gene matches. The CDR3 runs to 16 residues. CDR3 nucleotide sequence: TGTGCCAGCAGCTTAAAGGCTAGCGGGGGCACAGATACGCAGTATTTT. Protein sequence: CASSLKASGGTDTQYF.

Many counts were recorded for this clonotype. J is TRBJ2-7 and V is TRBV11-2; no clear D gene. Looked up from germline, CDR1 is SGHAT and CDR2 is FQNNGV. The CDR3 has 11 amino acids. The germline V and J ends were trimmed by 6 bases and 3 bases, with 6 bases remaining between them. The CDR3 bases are TGTGCCAGCAGTAGAGACTACGAGCAGTACTTC. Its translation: CASSRDYEQYF.

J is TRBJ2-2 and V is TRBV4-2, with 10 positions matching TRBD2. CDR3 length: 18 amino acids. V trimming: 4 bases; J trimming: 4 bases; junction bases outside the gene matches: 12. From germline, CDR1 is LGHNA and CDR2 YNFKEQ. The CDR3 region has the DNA TGTGCCAGCAGCCCCTCCAGGATTGAGCGGGGGGGCACCGGGGAGCTGTTTTTT. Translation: CASSPSRIERGGTGELFF.

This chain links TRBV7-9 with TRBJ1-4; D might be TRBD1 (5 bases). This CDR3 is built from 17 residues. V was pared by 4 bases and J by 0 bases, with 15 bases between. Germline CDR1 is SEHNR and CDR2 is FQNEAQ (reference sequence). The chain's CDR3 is CASSSTRDRATNEKLFF. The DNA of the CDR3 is TGTGCCAGCAGCTCCACCCGAGACAGAGCAACTAATGAAAAACTGTTTTTT.

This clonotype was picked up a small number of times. The CDR3 region is CASSQYPRGKFIPGANVLTF. Written as DNA, the CDR3 is TGTGCCAGCAGCCAATACCCCAGGGGTAAGTTCATCCCTGGGGCCAACGTCCTGACTTTC. The chain has TRBV3-1 and TRBJ2-6, with D maybe TRBD1 (6 bases). V was trimmed by 2 bases and J by 2 bases, leaving 22 bases between them. The CDR3 spans 20 residues. Germline V CDR1 and CDR2: LGHDT, YNNKEL (reference sequence). Full variable domain (missing parts from reference TRBV3-1 and TRBJ2-6): DTAVSQTPKYLVTQMGNDKSIKCEQNLGHDTMYWYKQDSKKFLKIMFSYNNKELIINETVPNRFSPKSPDKAHLNLHINSLELGDSAVYFCASSQYPRGKFIPGANVLTFGAGSRLTVL.